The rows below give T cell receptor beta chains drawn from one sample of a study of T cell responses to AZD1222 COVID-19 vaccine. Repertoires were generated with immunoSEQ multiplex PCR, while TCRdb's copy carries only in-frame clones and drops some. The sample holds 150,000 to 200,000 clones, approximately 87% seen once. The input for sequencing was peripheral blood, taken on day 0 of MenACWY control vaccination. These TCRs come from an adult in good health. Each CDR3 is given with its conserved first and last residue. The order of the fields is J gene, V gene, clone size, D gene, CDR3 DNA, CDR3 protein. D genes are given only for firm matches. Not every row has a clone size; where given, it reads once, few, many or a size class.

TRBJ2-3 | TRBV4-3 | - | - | TGCGCCAGCAGCCAGGGGAGGGGGCCAGATACGCAGTATTTT | CASSQGRGPDTQYF
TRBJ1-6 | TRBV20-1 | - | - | TGCAGTGCTAGTAATCCCGACACGGCGCATTCACCCCTCCACTTT | CSASNPDTAHSPLHF
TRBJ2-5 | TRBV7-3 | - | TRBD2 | TGTGCCAGCAGCTTAACGCCCATCCTGACTAGCGGGGGGGCCGTGGCAGAGACCCAGTACTTC | CASSLTPILTSGGAVAETQYF
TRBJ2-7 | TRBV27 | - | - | TGTGCCAGCAGTTTTCGGGGTGGGAACGAGCAGTACTTC | CASSFRGGNEQYF
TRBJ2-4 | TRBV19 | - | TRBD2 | TGTGCCAGTAGTATAACTAGCGGGGGGTTAGCCAAAAACATTCAGTACTTC | CASSITSGGLAKNIQYF
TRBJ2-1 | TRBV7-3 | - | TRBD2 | TGTGCCAGCAGCTTCACTAGCGGGACCCACAATGAGCAGTTCTTC | CASSFTSGTHNEQFF
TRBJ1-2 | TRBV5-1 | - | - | TGCGCCAGCAGCCCTAGTCGGGACTATGGCTACACCTTC | CASSPSRDYGYTF
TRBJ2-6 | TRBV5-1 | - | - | TGCGCCAGCAGCCTCGGACCCGACCGGGGGTCTGGGGCCAACGTCCTGACTTTC | CASSLGPDRGSGANVLTF
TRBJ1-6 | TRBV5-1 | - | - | TGCGCCAGCAGCTTAGGGGGGTTCGATTCACCCCTCCACTTT | CASSLGGFDSPLHF
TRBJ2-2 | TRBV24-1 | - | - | TGTGCCACCAGTGCCAGGGACACCGGGGAGCTGTTTTTT | CATSARDTGELFF
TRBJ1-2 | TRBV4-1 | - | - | TGCGCCAGCAGCGCCCCCGTGGGCGACTATGGCTACACCTTC | CASSAPVGDYGYTF
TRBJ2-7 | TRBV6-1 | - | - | TGTGCCAGCAGTGACGACCGCTACGAGCAGTACTTC | CASSDDRYEQYF
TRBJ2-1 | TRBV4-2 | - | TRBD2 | TGTGCCAGCAGCCAAGATCGACTAGCGCCTAACAATGAGCAGTTCTTC | CASSQDRLAPNNEQFF
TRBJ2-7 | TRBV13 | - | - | TGTGCCAGCAGCTTAGGCGGGCCTTTCAGCTCCTACGAGCAGTACTTC | CASSLGGPFSSYEQYF
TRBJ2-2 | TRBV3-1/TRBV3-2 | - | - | TGTGCCAGCAGCCAAGTAGGGACCGGGGAGCTGTTTTTT | CASSQVGTGELFF
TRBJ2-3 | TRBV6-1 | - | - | TGTGCCAGCAGTGAAGGGGGGAAGGGGAGGGATACGCAGTATTTT | CASSEGGKGRDTQYF
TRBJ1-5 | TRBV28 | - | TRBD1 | TGTGCCAGCAGTATACGGACAGGGGGAAGTGGGCCCCAGCATTTT | CASSIRTGGSGPQHF
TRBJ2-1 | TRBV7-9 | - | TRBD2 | TGTGCCAGTCCGAACGGGACTACCCACAATGAGCAGTTCTTC | CASPNGTTHNEQFF
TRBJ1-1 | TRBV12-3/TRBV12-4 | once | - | TGTGCCAGCAGTTTCATGTTGAACACTGAAGCTTTCTTT | CASSFMLNTEAFF
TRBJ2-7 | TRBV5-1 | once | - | TGCGCCAGCAGCCCCATGGACCCGGCCTCCTACGAGCAGTACTTC | CASSPMDPASYEQYF
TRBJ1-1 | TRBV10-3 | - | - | TGTGCCATCAGTGAAGCCGGGACGGACAATGCTGAAGCTTTCTTT | CAISEAGTDNAEAFF
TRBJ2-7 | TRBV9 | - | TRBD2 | TGTGCCAGCAGCGACGGCCTAGCGGGATACGAGCAGTACTTC | CASSDGLAGYEQYF
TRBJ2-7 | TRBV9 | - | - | TGTGCCAGCAGCGGAGGCGAGGGGCAGTACTTC | CASSGGEGQYF
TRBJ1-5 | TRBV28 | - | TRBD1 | TGTGCCAGCAGTTCACCTCTGACAGGGGCGAACAATCAGCCCCAGCATTTT | CASSSPLTGANNQPQHF
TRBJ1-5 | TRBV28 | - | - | TGTGCCAGCGTAGGGGGAGGACAGTACTATACTCAGCCCCAGCATTTT | CASVGGGQYYTQPQHF
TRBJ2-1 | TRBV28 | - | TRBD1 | TGTGCCAGTACCGGGACAGGGTTTTCCAATGAGCAGTTCTTC | CASTGTGFSNEQFF
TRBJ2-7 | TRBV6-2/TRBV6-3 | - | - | TGTGCCAGCAGCCCCCTCATCCGGGACCCGGGGGAAGAAGAGCAGTACTTC | CASSPLIRDPGEEEQYF
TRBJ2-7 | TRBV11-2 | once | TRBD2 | TGTGCCAGCAGCTTAGCTAGCGGGGGGGCCAACGAGCAGTACTTC | CASSLASGGANEQYF
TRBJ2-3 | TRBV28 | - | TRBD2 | TGTGCCAGCAGTCCATTGAATAGCGGGAGGGGCACAGATACGCAGTATTTT | CASSPLNSGRGTDTQYF
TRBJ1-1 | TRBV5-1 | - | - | TGCGCCAGCAGCTTGAACGGTGGGACTGAAGCTTTCTTT | CASSLNGGTEAFF
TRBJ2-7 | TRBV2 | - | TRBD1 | TGTGCCAGTCAGGGGGAAAAGACCTACGAGCAGTACTTC | CASQGEKTYEQYF
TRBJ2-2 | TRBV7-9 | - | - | TGTGCCAGCAGCTTAGGGGGGACAAAATCTACCGGGGAGCTGTTTTTT | CASSLGGTKSTGELFF
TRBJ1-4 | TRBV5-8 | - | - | TGTGCCAGCAGCCGCAGGGCGACTAATGAAAAACTGTTTTTT | CASSRRATNEKLFF
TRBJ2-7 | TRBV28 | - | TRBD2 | TGTGCCAGCAGTCCCTCCGAGGGAGCGGGAGTTTACGAGCAGTACTTC | CASSPSEGAGVYEQYF